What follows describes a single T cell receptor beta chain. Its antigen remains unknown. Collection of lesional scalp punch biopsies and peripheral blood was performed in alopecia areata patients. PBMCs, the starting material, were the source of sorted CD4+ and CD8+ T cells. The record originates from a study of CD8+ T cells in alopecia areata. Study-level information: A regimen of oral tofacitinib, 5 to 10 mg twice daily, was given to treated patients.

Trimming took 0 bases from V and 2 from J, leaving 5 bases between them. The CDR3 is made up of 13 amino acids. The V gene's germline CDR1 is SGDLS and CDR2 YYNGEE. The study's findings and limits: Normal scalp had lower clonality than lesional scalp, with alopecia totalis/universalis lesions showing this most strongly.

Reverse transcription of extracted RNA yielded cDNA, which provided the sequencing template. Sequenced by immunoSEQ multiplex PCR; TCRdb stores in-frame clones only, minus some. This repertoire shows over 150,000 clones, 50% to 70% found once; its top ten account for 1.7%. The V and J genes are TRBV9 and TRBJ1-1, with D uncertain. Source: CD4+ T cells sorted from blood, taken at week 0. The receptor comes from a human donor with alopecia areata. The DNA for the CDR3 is TGTGCCAGCAGCGTAGCGCCAAACACTGAAGCTTTCTTT. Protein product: CASSVAPNTEAFF.